Listed below are T cell receptor beta chains from one sample, sequenced in a study of long-term antiretroviral therapy in people with HIV. The data were produced by immunoSEQ multiplex PCR, yet TCRdb's version contains in-frame clones alone and is incomplete. This sample has around 20,000 clones, with 65% to 80% found just once. The source material was unsorted PBMCs, sampled 0.5 years before starting antiretroviral therapy. Receptors were obtained from a man aged 18 to 29 with HIV. Each CDR3 is given with its conserved first and last residue. The D gene is left open where the match is weak. Rows may omit the clone size; those that give it use once, few, many or a size class.

v_call	clone_size	d_call	j_call	cdr3_aa	cdr3_nt
TRBV2	few	.	TRBJ2-7	CASSGGSTYEQYF	TGTGCCAGCAGTGGGGGTTCCACCTACGAGCAGTACTTC
TRBV28	few	TRBD1	TRBJ1-1	CASSQQGSQAFF	TGTGCCAGCAGTCAACAGGGGTCCCAAGCTTTCTTT
TRBV9	.	TRBD1	TRBJ1-4	CASSGGQGAYDEKLFF	TGTGCCAGCAGCGGGGGACAGGGGGCCTATGATGAAAAACTGTTTTTT
TRBV10-1	once	TRBD1	TRBJ2-6	CASSDLGRGPSGANVLTF	TGCGCCAGCAGTGATTTGGGCAGGGGGCCCTCTGGGGCCAACGTCCTGACTTTC
TRBV28	.	TRBD1	TRBJ2-7	CASRATTGTGSYEQYF	TGTGCCAGCAGGGCAACTACCGGGACAGGGTCTTACGAGCAGTACTTC
TRBV7-9	.	.	TRBJ1-4	CASSPNSAREKLFF	TGTGCCAGCAGCCCCAATTCTGCACGTGAAAAACTGTTTTTT
TRBV5-4	.	.	TRBJ2-5	CASSLEAKETQYF	TGTGCCAGCAGCTTGGAAGCGAAAGAGACCCAGTACTTC
TRBV4-1	.	TRBD1	TRBJ2-7	CASSHDDRGLYEQYF	TGCGCCAGCAGCCATGACGACAGGGGTTTATACGAGCAGTACTTC
TRBV4-1	.	.	TRBJ1-2	CASSLPAISEGYTF	TGCGCCAGCAGCCTTCCCGCGATTTCGGAAGGCTACACCTTC
TRBV6-1	few	.	TRBJ2-7	CASSEVRSSSSEQYF	TGTGCCAGCAGTGAGGTCCGTTCGAGTTCAAGCGAGCAGTACTTC
TRBV2	.	.	TRBJ2-6	CASSEVAGAGANVLTF	TGTGCCAGCAGTGAAGTTGCTGGGGCAGGGGCCAACGTCCTGACTTTC
TRBV27	few	.	TRBJ2-7	CASSLSGRGREQYF	TGTGCCAGCAGTTTATCGGGCAGGGGTCGGGAGCAGTACTTC
TRBV23-1	.	.	TRBJ1-4	CASSRTATNEKLFF	TGCGCCAGCAGTCGGACAGCAACTAATGAAAAACTGTTTTTT
TRBV6-1	.	.	TRBJ1-5	CASQPGLNNQPQHF	TGTGCCAGTCAACCAGGGCTAAACAATCAGCCCCAGCATTTT
TRBV27	.	TRBD1	TRBJ2-2	CASSPGTGEPGELFF	TGTGCCAGCAGTCCCGGGACAGGGGAGCCCGGGGAGCTGTTTTTT
TRBV4-1	.	.	TRBJ1-4	CASSLEATNEKLFF	TGCGCCAGCAGCCTAGAGGCAACTAATGAAAAACTGTTTTTT
TRBV11-2	.	.	TRBJ1-1	CASSPEFGQESTEAFF	TGTGCCAGCAGCCCGGAATTCGGTCAGGAGAGCACTGAAGCTTTCTTT
TRBV11-2	.	.	TRBJ2-7	CASSSDVSSYEQYF	TGTGCCAGCAGCTCGGACGTAAGCTCCTACGAGCAGTACTTC
TRBV27	once	.	TRBJ2-3	CASSSPGDTQYF	TGTGCCAGCAGTTCTCCCGGAGATACGCAGTATTTT
TRBV5-6	few	.	TRBJ2-3	CASSSPATSTTDTQYF	TGTGCCAGCAGCTCCCCGGCTACTAGCACCACAGATACGCAGTATTTT
TRBV7-8	once	TRBD1	TRBJ1-2	CASSLGTGGGWGYTF	TGTGCCAGCAGCTTAGGGACAGGGGGAGGGTGGGGCTACACCTTC
TRBV4-1	.	.	TRBJ2-7	CASSQDPPVGGRYEQYF	TGCGCCAGCAGCCAAGATCCCCCAGTCGGGGGAAGGTACGAGCAGTACTTC
TRBV5-6	.	.	TRBJ1-1	CASSLSVGQLLEAFF	TGTGCCAGCAGCTTAAGTGTAGGACAACTACTAGAAGCTTTCTTT
TRBV15	.	.	TRBJ2-2	CATDRGPPAAGELFF	TGTGCCACCGACCGAGGTCCTCCGGCGGCCGGGGAGCTGTTTTTT
TRBV27	.	TRBD2	TRBJ2-1	CASSLFSGRANNEQFF	TGTGCCAGCAGTTTATTTAGCGGGAGAGCTAACAATGAGCAGTTCTTC
TRBV7-9	.	.	TRBJ1-4	CASSPPRGEKLFF	TGTGCCAGCAGCCCCCCCCGGGGAGAAAAACTGTTTTTT
TRBV9	.	.	TRBJ1-3	CASSAPGVGNTIYF	TGTGCCAGCAGCGCGCCAGGGGTTGGAAACACCATATATTTT
TRBV28	once	.	TRBJ2-7	CASSPVSLAAYEQYF	TGTGCCAGCAGTCCGGTTTCCTTAGCAGCCTACGAGCAGTACTTC
TRBV5-1	few	.	TRBJ2-7	CASSSGYEQYF	TGCGCCAGCAGCTCAGGCTACGAGCAGTACTTC
TRBV6-5	.	TRBD1	TRBJ2-7	CASSYSTGTESYEQYF	TGTGCCAGCAGTTACTCGACGGGGACAGAGAGCTACGAGCAGTACTTC
TRBV29-1	once	.	TRBJ2-3	CSVGVTGDTQYF	TGCAGCGTTGGGGTAACGGGAGATACGCAGTATTTT
TRBV2	few	.	TRBJ2-1	CASSEGWNSYNEQFF	TGTGCCAGCAGTGAAGGGTGGAACTCCTACAATGAGCAGTTCTTC
TRBV27	few	.	TRBJ1-5	CASSPGSFQPQHF	TGTGCCAGCAGTCCGGGGTCCTTTCAGCCCCAGCATTTT
TRBV9	.	TRBD2	TRBJ2-3	CASSVEGGTSGGRPSTDTQYF	TGTGCCAGCAGCGTAGAGGGGGGTACTAGCGGGGGACGACCTAGCACAGATACGCAGTATTTT
TRBV18	.	.	TRBJ1-2	CASSPAGSGELNYGYTF	TGTGCCAGCTCACCCGCCGGATCAGGGGAACTTAACTATGGCTACACCTTC
TRBV4-1	.	.	TRBJ1-1	CASSPQGAEAFF	TGCGCCAGCAGCCCCCAGGGCGCTGAAGCTTTCTTT
TRBV28	.	TRBD1	TRBJ1-1	CASSFRGRKNTEAFF	TGTGCCAGCAGTTTCAGGGGGCGTAAGAACACTGAAGCTTTCTTT